Detailed here is one T cell receptor (beta chain). Its cognate antigen is unknown. The record originates from a study of OX40 agonist ivuxolimab in advanced cancers. Repertoires were generated with immunoSEQ multiplex PCR, while TCRdb's copy carries only in-frame clones and drops some. The sample has about 97,000 clones, approximately 87% seen once. The study's findings and limits: Expansion of clones was among the lowest in partial responders at 0.1-3.0 mg/kg.

Enrollment shut out patients with autoimmune disease history or systemic immunosuppression. CDR1 and CDR2 from the germline V gene are SGHRS and YFSETQ. The CDR3 covers 16 residues. V was pared by 4 bases and J by 6 bases, with 14 bases of the junction left unmatched. Material: CD4+ or CD8+ T cells sorted from blood, obtained in a trial of the OX40 agonist ivuxolimab. V gene TRBV5-1 combines with J gene TRBJ2-5; 8 positions agree with TRBD1. The source is an adult with an advanced solid tumor such as melanoma, head and neck, liver or kidney cancer. The CDR3 DNA reads TGCGCCAGCAGCCCCCCCTCCGGAGGACAGGGAAAGACCCAGTACTTC. Translation: CASSPPSGGQGKTQYF.